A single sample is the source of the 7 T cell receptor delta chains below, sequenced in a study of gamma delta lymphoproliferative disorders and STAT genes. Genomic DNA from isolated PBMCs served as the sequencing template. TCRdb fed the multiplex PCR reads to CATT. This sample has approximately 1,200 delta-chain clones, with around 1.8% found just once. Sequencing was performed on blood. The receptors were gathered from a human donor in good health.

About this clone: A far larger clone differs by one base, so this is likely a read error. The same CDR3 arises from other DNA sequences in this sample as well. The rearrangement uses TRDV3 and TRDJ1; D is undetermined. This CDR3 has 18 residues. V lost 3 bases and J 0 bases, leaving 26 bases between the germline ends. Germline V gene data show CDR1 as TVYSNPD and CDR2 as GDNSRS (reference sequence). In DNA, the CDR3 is TGTGCCTTCCCCGTAACCTATTCTTGGTTTGGGAACACCGATAAACTCATCTTT. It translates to CAFPVTYSWFGNTDKLIF. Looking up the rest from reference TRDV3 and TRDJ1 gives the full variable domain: CDKVTQSSPDQTVASGSEVVLLCTYDTVYSNPDLFWYRIRPDYSFQFVFYGDNSRSEGADFTQGRFSVKHILTQKAFHLVISPVRTEDSATYYCAFPVTYSWFGNTDKLIFGKGTRVTVEP.

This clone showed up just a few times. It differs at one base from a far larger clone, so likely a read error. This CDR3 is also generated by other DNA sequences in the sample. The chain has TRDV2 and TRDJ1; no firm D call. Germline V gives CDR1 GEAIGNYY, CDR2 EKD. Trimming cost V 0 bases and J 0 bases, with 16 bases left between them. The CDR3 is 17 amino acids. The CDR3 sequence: CACDTVGTESNTDKLIF. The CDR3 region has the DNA TGTGCCTGTGACACCGTAGGGACTGAATCCAACACCGATAAACTCATCTTT.

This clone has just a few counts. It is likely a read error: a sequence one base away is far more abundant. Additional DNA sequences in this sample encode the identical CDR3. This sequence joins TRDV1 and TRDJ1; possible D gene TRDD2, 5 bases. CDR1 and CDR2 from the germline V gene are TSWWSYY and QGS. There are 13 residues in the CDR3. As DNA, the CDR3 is TGTGCTCTTGGGGGACCTCCTTCGAATAAACTGATCTTT. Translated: CALGGPPSNKLIF.

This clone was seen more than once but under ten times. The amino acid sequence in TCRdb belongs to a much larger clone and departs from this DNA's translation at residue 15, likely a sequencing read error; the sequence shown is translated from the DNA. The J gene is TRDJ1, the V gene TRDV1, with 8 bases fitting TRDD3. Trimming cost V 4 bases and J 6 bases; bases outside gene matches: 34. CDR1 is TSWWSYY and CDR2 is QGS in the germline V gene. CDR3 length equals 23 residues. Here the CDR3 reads CALGVQSSSTRVWGKRGLNKLIF. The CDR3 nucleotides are TGTGCTCTTGGGGTCCAATCTTCCTCTACGCGGGTCTGGGGGAAACGAGGGCTAAATAAACTCATCTTT.

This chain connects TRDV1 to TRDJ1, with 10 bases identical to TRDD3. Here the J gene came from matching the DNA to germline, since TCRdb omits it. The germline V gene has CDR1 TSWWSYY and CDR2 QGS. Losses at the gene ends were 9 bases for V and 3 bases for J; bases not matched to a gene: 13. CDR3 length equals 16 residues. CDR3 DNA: TGTGCTCTCCTTACTGGGGGATCTCAGCTCGCCGATAAACTCATCTTT. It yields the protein CALLTGGSQLADKLIF.

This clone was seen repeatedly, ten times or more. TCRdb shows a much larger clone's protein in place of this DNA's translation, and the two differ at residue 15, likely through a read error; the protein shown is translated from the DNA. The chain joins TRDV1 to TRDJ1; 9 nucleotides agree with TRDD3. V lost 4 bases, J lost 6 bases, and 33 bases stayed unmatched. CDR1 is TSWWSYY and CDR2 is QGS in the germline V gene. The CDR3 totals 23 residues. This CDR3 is CALGVQSSSTRVWGMRGLNKLIF. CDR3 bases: TGTGCTCTTGGGGTCCAATCTTCCTCTACGCGGGTCTGGGGGATGCGAGGGCTAAATAAACTCATCTTT.

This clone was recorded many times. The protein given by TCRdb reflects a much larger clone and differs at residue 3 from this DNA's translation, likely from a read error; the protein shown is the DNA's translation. The CDR3 loop is CAIPVTYSWFGNTDKLIF. The CDR3 DNA sequence: TGTGCCATTCCCGTAACCTATTCTTGGTTTGGGAACACCGATAAACTCATCTTT. The chain carries TRDV3 and TRDJ1, with D uncertain. The V gene lost 5 bases and the J gene lost 0 bases, with 28 bases spanning the gap. The germline gives CDR1 TVYSNPD, CDR2 GDNSRS (reference sequence). This CDR3 comprises 18 residues.